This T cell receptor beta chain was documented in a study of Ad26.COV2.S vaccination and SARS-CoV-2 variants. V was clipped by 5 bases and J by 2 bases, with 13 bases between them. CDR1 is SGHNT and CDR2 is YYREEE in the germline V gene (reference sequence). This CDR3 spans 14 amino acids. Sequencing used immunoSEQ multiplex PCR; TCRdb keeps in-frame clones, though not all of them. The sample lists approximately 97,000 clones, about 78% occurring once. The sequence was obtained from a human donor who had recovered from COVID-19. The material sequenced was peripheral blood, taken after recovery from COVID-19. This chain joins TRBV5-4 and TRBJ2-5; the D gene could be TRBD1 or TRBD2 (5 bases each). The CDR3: CASSWRGAQETQYF. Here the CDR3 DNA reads TGTGCCAGCAGTTGGCGAGGGGCGCAAGAGACCCAGTACTTC. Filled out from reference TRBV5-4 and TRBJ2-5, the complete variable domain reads ETGVTQSPTHLIKTRGQQVTLRCSSQSGHNTVSWYQQALGQGPQFIFQYYREEENGRGNFPPRFSGLQFPNYSSELNVNALELDDSALYLCASSWRGAQETQYFGPGTRLLVL.